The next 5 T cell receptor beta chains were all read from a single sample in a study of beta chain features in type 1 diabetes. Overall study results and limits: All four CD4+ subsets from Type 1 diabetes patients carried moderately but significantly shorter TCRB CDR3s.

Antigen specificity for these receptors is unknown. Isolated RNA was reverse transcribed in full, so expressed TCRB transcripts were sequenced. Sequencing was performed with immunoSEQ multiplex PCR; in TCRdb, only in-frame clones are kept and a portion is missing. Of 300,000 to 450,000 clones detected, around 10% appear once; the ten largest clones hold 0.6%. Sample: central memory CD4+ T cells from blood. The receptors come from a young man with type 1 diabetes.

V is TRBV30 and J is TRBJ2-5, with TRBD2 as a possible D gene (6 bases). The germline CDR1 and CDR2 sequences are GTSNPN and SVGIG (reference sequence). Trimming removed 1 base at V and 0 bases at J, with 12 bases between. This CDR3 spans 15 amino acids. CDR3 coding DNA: TGTGCCTGGAGTGGCTCCCGGGGGTACCAAGAGACCCAGTACTTC. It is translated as CAWSGSRGYQETQYF.

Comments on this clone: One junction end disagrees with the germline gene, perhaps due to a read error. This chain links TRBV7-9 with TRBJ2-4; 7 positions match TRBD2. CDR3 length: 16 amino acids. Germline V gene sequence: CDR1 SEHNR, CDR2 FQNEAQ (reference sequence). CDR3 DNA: TGCGCCAGCAGCCAAGATCGCGGGGGAACCAAAAACATTCAGTACTTC. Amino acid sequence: CASSQDRGGTKNIQYF. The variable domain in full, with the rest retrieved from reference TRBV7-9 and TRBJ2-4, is DTGVSQNPRHKITKRGQNVTFRCDPISEHNRLYWYRQTLGQGPEFLTYFQNEAQLEKSRLLSDRFSAERPKGSFSTLEIQRTEQGDSAMYLCASSQDRGGTKNIQYFGAGTRLSVL.

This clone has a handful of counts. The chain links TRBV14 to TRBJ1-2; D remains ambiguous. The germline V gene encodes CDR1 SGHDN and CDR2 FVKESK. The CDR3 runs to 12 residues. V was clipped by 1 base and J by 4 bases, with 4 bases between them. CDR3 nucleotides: TGTGCCAGCAGCCAAGTGGGCTATGGCTACACCTTC. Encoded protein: CASSQVGYGYTF.

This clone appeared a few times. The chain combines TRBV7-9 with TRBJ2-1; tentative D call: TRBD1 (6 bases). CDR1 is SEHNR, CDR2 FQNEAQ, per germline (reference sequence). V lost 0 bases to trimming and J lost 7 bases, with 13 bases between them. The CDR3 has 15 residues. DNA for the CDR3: TGTGCCAGCAGCTTAGCTTTGGGAAGGGGGAATGAGCAGTTCTTC. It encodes CASSLALGRGNEQFF.

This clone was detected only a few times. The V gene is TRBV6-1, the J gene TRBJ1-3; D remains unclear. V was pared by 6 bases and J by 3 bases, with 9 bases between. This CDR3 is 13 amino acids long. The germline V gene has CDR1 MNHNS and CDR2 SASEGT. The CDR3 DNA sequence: TGTGCCAGCAGCCCGCACAGTGGAAACACCATATATTTT. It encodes CASSPHSGNTIYF.